This TCR beta chain was captured in a study of cytotoxic CD8 clonotypes in ibrutinib-treated CLL. This clone was observed a handful of times. Its antigen is currently unknown. Study-level points and caveats: The clonality rise at ibrutinib response reflected private clonotype expansion.

The table came from immunoSEQ multiplex PCR; TCRdb's copy has only in-frame clones and leaves some out. The repertoire holds about 160,000 clones, with over 65% as singletons. The CDR3 loop spans 20 amino acids. Germline V CDR1 and CDR2: SGHNT, YYREEE (reference sequence). V gave up 3 bases and J gave up 0 bases; unmatched junction bases: 16. Source: PBMCs, taken after 12 months of ibrutinib treatment. The chain uses TRBV5-4 and TRBJ2-7, with 12 bases matching TRBD2. The receptor was derived from a human donor with chronic lymphocytic leukemia. Here the CDR3 reads CASSSGRILAGGIFSYEQYF. The CDR3 region has the DNA TGTGCCAGCAGCTCCGGGAGGATACTAGCGGGAGGTATCTTCTCCTACGAGCAGTACTTC.